This T cell receptor beta chain came from a study of T-cell memory formation after mild COVID-19. TCRdb independently ran MiXCR on the 5' RACE reads; one entry per CDR3 protein. The table shows 150,000 to 200,000 distinct CDR3 sequences, with around a fifth occurring only once. As for this clonotype: Its antigen is unknown.

Study-level points and caveats: Of the contracting clones, CD4+ ones lay mainly in CM and EM, and CD8+ ones in EMRA.

CDR1 is SGHAT, CDR2 FQNNGV, per germline. Trimming removed 7 bases from V and 6 bases from J, with 13 bases in between. The CDR3 spans 12 residues. The sample comprised PBMCs or a T cell subset sorted from them (not recorded which). The sequence derives from an adult woman who had mild COVID-19 (a few samples of this study predate the infection). Cell type and time point are not known. The rearrangement links TRBV11-2 to TRBJ2-7; D is ambiguous. In nucleotides, the CDR3 is TGTGCCAGCACCCTCGTCGAATCCGAGCAGTACTTC. Protein: CASTLVESEQYF.